This T cell receptor beta chain appears in the sequencing data of a study of T cell repertoires in cytomegalovirus infection. About this clonotype: The antigen remains undetermined.

TCRdb ran MiXCR on the reads and lists one entry per CDR3 protein. The data hold roughly 150,000 distinct CDR3 sequences, with about 20% observed a single time. The CDR3 length is 15 residues. Germline V gives CDR1 SGHTA, CDR2 FQGNSA. The V end was cut by 6 bases, the J end by 7 bases, with 18 bases between. This receptor was taken from a human donor in good health (CMV status not recorded). Some clones in this sample may be carry-over from other donors' samples. This specimen consisted of CD8+ T cells from cultured PBMCs, obtained from culture after CMV antigen stimulation. This sequence joins TRBV7-2 and TRBJ1-4; D is unresolved. The CDR3 DNA follows: TGTGCCAGCAGTCAAGATCTAGCCCCTGGTGAAAAACTGTTTTTT. Translating gives CASSQDLAPGEKLFF.